The next 5 T cell receptor beta chains were all read from a single sample in a study of CD8+CD57+ T cells in acquired aplastic anemia. For CDR3 and TCR beta VDJ profiling, genomic DNA was the template used. One entry per CDR3 protein, called by TCRdb with MiXCR from the reads. Of fewer than 250,000 distinct CDR3 sequences in the sample, 40% to 50% were seen once. CD8+CD57+ cell expansion had been shown by flow cytometry in patients chosen for sequencing. Sequencing used sorted CD4+, CD8+, or CD8+CD57+ T cells (not recorded which) from PBMCs. The receptors were gathered from a human donor with aplastic anemia.

This clonotype was recorded at least ten times. This sequence joins TRBV7-9 and TRBJ2-7, with a tentative D call TRBD1 (6 bases). CDR1 is SEHNR, CDR2 FQNEAQ, per germline (reference sequence). The CDR3 consists of 15 residues. V shed 1 base and J shed 6 bases, with 16 bases lying between them. The CDR3 DNA reads TGTGCCAGCAGCTTAGGCTGGACAGACGTTGTCGAGCAGTACTTC. Encoded protein: CASSLGWTDVVEQYF. The variable domain in full, with the rest retrieved from reference TRBV7-9 and TRBJ2-7, is DTGVSQNPRHKITKRGQNVTFRCDPISEHNRLYWYRQTLGQGPEFLTYFQNEAQLEKSRLLSDRFSAERPKGSFSTLEIQRTEQGDSAMYLCASSLGWTDVVEQYFGPGTRLTVT.

This sequence joins TRBV7-9 and TRBJ2-3, with no clear D. Germline lookup yields CDR1 SEHNR and CDR2 FQNEAQ (reference sequence). There are 14 residues in the CDR3. V was pared by 0 bases and J by 11 bases, with 15 bases between. The CDR3 region is CASSLASSLDEQYF. The CDR3 nucleotides are TGTGCCAGCAGCTTAGCGAGCAGCTTGGATGAGCAGTATTTT.

The table lists this clonotype with many counts. The V call is TRBV5-6, the J call TRBJ2-7; a weak D match, TRBD2 (6 bases). The V gene's germline CDR1 is SGHDT and CDR2 YYEEEE. The CDR3 spans 15 residues. Trimming removed 3 bases from V and 0 bases from J, with 13 bases in between. In DNA, the CDR3 is TGTGCCAGCAGCTCCCTGTTAGCGGTCTCCTACGAGCAGTACTTC. This codes for CASSSLLAVSYEQYF.

Points on this clonotype: The CDR3 carries no conserved terminal phenylalanine or tryptophan, so it likely arises from a read error. The chain has TRBV18 and TRBJ1-4; D gene unclear. Trimming removed 3 bases at V and 2 bases at J, with 7 bases between. The length of the CDR3 is 14 residues. Germline loops: CDR1 KGHSH, CDR2 LQKENI. The CDR3 coding sequence is TGTGCCAGCTCACCGACCCCCACTAATGAAAAACTGTTTCTT. This translates into CASSPTPTNEKLFL.

The chain employs TRBV14 and TRBJ1-1; D is possibly TRBD1 (5 bases). CDR3 length: 13 amino acids. Germline V CDR1 and CDR2: SGHDN, FVKESK. The germline V and J ends were trimmed by 7 bases and 4 bases, with 13 bases remaining between them. CDR3 DNA sequence: TGTGCCAGCAATTCGGGGGGAGGCACTGAAGCTTTCTTT. It codes for CASNSGGGTEAFF.